Listed below are T cell receptor beta chains from one sample, sequenced in a study of blood T cell repertoires in COVID-19. Sequenced by immunoSEQ multiplex PCR; TCRdb stores in-frame clones only, minus some. Among some 13,000 clones listed, around nine tenths were seen once. The material sequenced was peripheral blood. Receptors were obtained from a woman in her 70s with active COVID-19. Each CDR3 is given with its conserved first and last residue. D genes are given only for firm matches. Where a row states a size, it is once, few, many or the class of an expanded clone; other rows omit it.

j_gene	abundance	v_gene	d_gene	CDR3aa	CDR3nt
TRBJ2-7	NA	TRBV11-3	NA	CASSGYGDLDEQYF	TGTGCCAGCAGTGGGTATGGTGACCTAGACGAGCAGTACTTC
TRBJ2-7	NA	TRBV27	NA	CASSPTSLGGYEQYF	TGTGCCAGCAGTCCTACAAGTCTCGGGGGCTACGAGCAGTACTTC
TRBJ2-1	NA	TRBV4-2	TRBD2	CASSQRVLAGGPYNEQFF	TGTGCCAGCAGCCAACGGGTGCTAGCGGGAGGGCCGTACAATGAGCAGTTCTTC
TRBJ2-1	NA	TRBV7-8	TRBD1	CASSLGTGWIF	TGTGCCAGCAGCTTAGGGACAGGGTGGATCTTC
TRBJ1-1	NA	TRBV5-4	NA	CASSPPERHTEAFF	TGTGCCAGCAGCCCCCCAGAACGCCACACTGAAGCTTTCTTT
TRBJ2-7	NA	TRBV10-2	NA	CASSESNYQFEQYF	TGCGCCAGCAGTGAGTCGAACTATCAGTTCGAGCAGTACTTC
TRBJ2-1	once	TRBV25-1	NA	CASSEFAGSLSSEQFF	TGTGCCAGCAGTGAATTTGCGGGATCGTTATCTAGTGAGCAGTTCTTC
TRBJ1-2	NA	TRBV24-1	TRBD1	CATSELDRVHGYTF	TGTGCCACCAGTGAACTGGACAGGGTCCATGGCTACACCTTC
TRBJ1-6	NA	TRBV27	TRBD1	CASSPRQGSPLHF	TGTGCCAGCAGTCCTCGACAGGGATCACCCCTCCACTTT
TRBJ1-4	NA	TRBV7-9	TRBD1	CASSLRTGINEKLFF	TGTGCCAGCAGCTTACGGACAGGGATTAATGAAAAACTGTTTTTT
TRBJ2-5	NA	TRBV6-5	TRBD2	CASSYSGLAGGETQYF	TGTGCCAGCAGTTACTCTGGACTAGCGGGAGGAGAGACCCAGTACTTC
TRBJ1-4	NA	TRBV30	TRBD1	CAWSGKGAGGEKLFF	TGTGCCTGGAGTGGAAAGGGGGCGGGAGGTGAAAAACTGTTTTTT
TRBJ1-1	NA	TRBV7-6	TRBD1	CASSLQGEAEAFF	TGTGCCAGCAGCCTACAGGGGGAGGCTGAAGCTTTCTTT
TRBJ2-7	once	TRBV9	TRBD2	CASSVALGGSVDEQYF	TGTGCCAGCAGCGTAGCTTTAGGCGGGAGCGTTGACGAGCAGTACTTC
TRBJ2-5	NA	TRBV12-3/TRBV12-4	NA	CASRPGGQETQYF	TGTGCCAGCAGGCCCGGAGGCCAAGAGACCCAGTACTTC
TRBJ2-7	few	TRBV27	TRBD1	CARIDRAYEQYF	TGTGCCCGCATTGACAGGGCCTACGAGCAGTACTTC
TRBJ1-5	NA	TRBV5-8	NA	CASSFGLNQPQHF	TGTGCCAGCAGCTTTGGGCTTAATCAGCCCCAGCATTTT
TRBJ2-3	NA	TRBV30	TRBD2	CAYLTSGRAKDTQYF	TGTGCCTACCTGACTAGCGGGAGGGCGAAAGATACGCAGTATTTT
TRBJ1-1	NA	TRBV12-5	TRBD1	CASGSGQGYTEAFF	TGTGCTAGTGGTTCAGGACAGGGGTACACTGAAGCTTTCTTT
TRBJ2-6	NA	TRBV5-1	TRBD1	CASIDGQAGTGANVLTF	TGCGCCAGCATAGACGGACAGGCAGGCACTGGGGCCAACGTCCTGACTTTC
TRBJ1-5	once	TRBV7-2	TRBD1	CASSLSGTGPNQPQHF	TGTGCCAGCAGCTTGTCCGGGACAGGACCCAATCAGCCCCAGCATTTT
TRBJ2-2	NA	TRBV5-1	NA	CASSLVPRATGELFF	TGCGCCAGCAGCTTGGTACCCAGGGCCACCGGGGAGCTGTTTTTT
TRBJ2-5	NA	TRBV6-1	TRBD2	CASSALAGVRGQETQYF	TGTGCCAGCAGTGCACTAGCGGGAGTTAGGGGCCAAGAGACCCAGTACTTC
TRBJ2-5	NA	TRBV7-9	NA	CASSFPPGVFETQYF	TGTGCCAGCAGCTTCCCCCCCGGGGTTTTCGAGACCCAGTACTTC
TRBJ2-3	NA	TRBV30	NA	CAWTMGRGGTDTQYF	TGTGCCTGGACGATGGGGCGAGGAGGCACAGATACGCAGTATTTT
TRBJ2-4	NA	TRBV28	NA	CASTSGVLAKNIQYF	TGTGCCAGCACCTCGGGGGTTCTAGCCAAAAACATTCAGTACTTC
TRBJ2-1	few	TRBV29-1	TRBD1	CSVAPVTGVGSYNEQFF	TGCAGCGTTGCCCCTGTGACAGGGGTAGGCTCCTACAATGAGCAGTTCTTC
TRBJ2-7	NA	TRBV9	NA	CASSVDAGGGHTYEQYF	TGTGCCAGCAGCGTAGATGCGGGTGGGGGACACACATACGAGCAGTACTTC
TRBJ1-4	NA	TRBV19	NA	CASRMGGRTATNEKLFF	TGTGCCAGTAGGATGGGCGGGAGGACTGCAACTAATGAAAAACTGTTTTTT
TRBJ2-3	NA	TRBV5-1	NA	CASSNEDTQYF	TGCGCCAGCAGCAACGAGGATACGCAGTATTTT
TRBJ1-5	NA	TRBV18	NA	CASSLFSGVDQPQHF	TGTGCCAGCTCACTCTTTTCGGGAGTGGATCAGCCCCAGCATTTT
TRBJ2-2	once	TRBV7-2	TRBD2	CASSPQRLAGGAGELFF	TGTGCCAGCAGCCCCCAGAGGCTAGCGGGAGGGGCCGGGGAGCTGTTTTTT
TRBJ1-2	NA	TRBV12-5	TRBD1	CASGAGQGASRSLFNYGYTF	TGTGCTAGTGGTGCTGGACAGGGGGCTTCGCGGTCCTTATTTAACTATGGCTACACCTTC
TRBJ1-5	once	TRBV30	TRBD1	CAWTHNRGNQPQHF	TGTGCCTGGACCCACAACAGGGGAAATCAGCCCCAGCATTTT
TRBJ2-1	NA	TRBV21-1	NA	CASSKDRNRRASGSSHPSNEQFF	TGTGCCAGCAGCAAAGACCGAAACAGACGGGCTAGCGGGAGTAGTCATCCCTCCAATGAGCAGTTCTTC
TRBJ2-3	NA	TRBV18	TRBD2	CASSPGRGLAPGTDTQYF	TGTGCCAGCTCACCTGGGCGAGGACTAGCGCCCGGCACAGATACGCAGTATTTT
TRBJ1-5	NA	TRBV3-1/TRBV3-2	NA	CASSQDRGPQHF	TGTGCCAGCAGCCAAGACCGCGGGCCCCAGCATTTT
TRBJ1-1	once	TRBV19	TRBD1	CASSTRQGVTTEAFF	TGTGCCAGTAGTACCAGACAGGGAGTGACCACTGAAGCTTTCTTT
TRBJ2-3	NA	TRBV28	TRBD2	CASMVAGYTDTQYF	TGTGCCAGCATGGTAGCGGGATACACAGATACGCAGTATTTT
TRBJ2-7	NA	TRBV12-3/TRBV12-4	NA	CASSFGTNEQYF	TGTGCCAGCAGTTTTGGGACAAACGAGCAGTACTTC
TRBJ1-4	NA	TRBV5-5	TRBD1	CASSPPTGTDEKLFF	TGTGCCAGCAGCCCCCCCACCGGGACAGACGAAAAACTGTTTTTT
TRBJ2-7	NA	TRBV3-1/TRBV3-2	TRBD2	CASSQDTRLSSGEFYEQYF	TGTGCCAGCAGCCAAGATACCCGACTATCCAGCGGGGAATTCTACGAGCAGTACTTC
TRBJ2-1	NA	TRBV14	TRBD2	CASSQVPGGVGGEQFF	TGTGCCAGCAGCCAAGTACCGGGAGGAGTGGGGGGTGAGCAGTTCTTC
TRBJ2-5	NA	TRBV9	NA	CASSVEEGLALWETQYF	TGTGCCAGCAGCGTAGAAGAGGGGCTAGCGCTTTGGGAGACCCAGTACTTC
TRBJ1-2	NA	TRBV12-2	NA	CASRLGRLQGPYGYTF	TGTGCAAGTCGCTTAGGCCGATTACAGGGGCCCTATGGCTACACCTTC
TRBJ2-7	NA	TRBV5-4	TRBD2	CASSRGREVVYEQYF	TGTGCCAGCAGCCGGGGGCGGGAGGTGGTCTACGAGCAGTACTTC
TRBJ2-3	NA	TRBV5-4	NA	CASSGRGQNNHTDTQYF	TGTGCCAGCAGCGGGCGCGGACAGAATAATCACACAGATACGCAGTATTTT
TRBJ2-1	few	TRBV5-1	TRBD2	CASSLSGSSYNEQFF	TGCGCCAGCAGCCTTAGCGGGAGTTCCTACAATGAGCAGTTCTTC
TRBJ1-5	NA	TRBV28	TRBD1	CASSRSGTGNQPQHF	TGTGCCAGCAGTAGATCCGGGACAGGGAATCAGCCCCAGCATTTT
TRBJ2-1	once	TRBV19	NA	CASMDLGGSYNEQFF	TGTGCCAGTATGGATCTCGGGGGCTCCTACAATGAGCAGTTCTTC
TRBJ2-7	NA	TRBV5-1	TRBD1	CASSLGTGVSYEQYF	TGCGCCAGCAGCCTAGGGACAGGGGTCTCCTACGAGCAGTACTTC
TRBJ2-3	NA	TRBV7-8	TRBD2	CASSLVPAGGTDTQYF	TGTGCCAGCAGCTTAGTGCCAGCGGGAGGCACAGATACGCAGTATTTT
TRBJ2-1	NA	TRBV6-2/TRBV6-3	NA	CASSYATGVNSYNEQFF	TGTGCCAGCAGTTACGCCACCGGAGTAAATTCCTACAATGAGCAGTTCTTC